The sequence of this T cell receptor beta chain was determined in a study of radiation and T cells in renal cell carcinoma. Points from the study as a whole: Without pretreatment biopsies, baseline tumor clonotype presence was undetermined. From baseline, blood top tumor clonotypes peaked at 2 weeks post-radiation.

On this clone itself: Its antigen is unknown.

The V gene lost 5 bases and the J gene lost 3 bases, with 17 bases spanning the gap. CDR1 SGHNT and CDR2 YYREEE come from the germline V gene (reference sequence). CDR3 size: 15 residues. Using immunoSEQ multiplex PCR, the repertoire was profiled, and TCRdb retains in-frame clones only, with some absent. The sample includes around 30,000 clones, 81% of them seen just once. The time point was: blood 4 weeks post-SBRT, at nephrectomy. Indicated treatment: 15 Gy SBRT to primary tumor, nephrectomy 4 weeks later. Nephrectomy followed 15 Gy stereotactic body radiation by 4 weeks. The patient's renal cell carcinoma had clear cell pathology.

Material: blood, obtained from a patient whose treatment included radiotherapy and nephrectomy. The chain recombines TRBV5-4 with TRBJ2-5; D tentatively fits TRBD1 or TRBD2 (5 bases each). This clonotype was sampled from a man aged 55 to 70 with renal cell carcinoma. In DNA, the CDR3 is TGTGCCAGCAGACCAACGGGACCGGGGAAAGAGACCCAGTACTTC. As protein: CASRPTGPGKETQYF.